This T cell receptor beta chain was captured in a study of beta chain features in type 1 diabetes. For this clone: Its antigen is not identified.

The CDR3 runs 15 residues. In germline, CDR1 is SGHVS, CDR2 FQNEAQ. J gave up 8 bases and V 4 bases, and 8 bases lay outside the gene matches. Since all of the isolated RNA was reverse transcribed, expressed TCRB transcripts were what got sequenced. Assay: immunoSEQ multiplex PCR; the TCRdb copy retains only in-frame clones and omits some. The sample yields 350,000 to 450,000 clones, 11% to 15% seen once. Findings of the study overall: Junctions at VDJ sites from type 1 diabetes patients had fewer insertions and more deletions.

The sample was naive CD4+ T cells from blood. The gene calls are TRBV7-8 and TRBJ2-1; 10 bases are shared with TRBD2. The TCR was taken from a young man in good health. CDR3 DNA sequence: TGTGCCAGCAGCTCGGATAGCGGGAGGTTTTATGAGCAGTTCTTC. Translating gives CASSSDSGRFYEQFF.